This is a list of T cell receptor beta chains from one sample in a study of cytomegalovirus exposure and HLA in healthy donors. Sequencing used immunoSEQ multiplex PCR; TCRdb keeps in-frame clones, though not all of them. In the table there are roughly 150,000 clones, 80% of which are singletons. Sequenced sample: PBMCs. These receptors all stem from a man aged 30-40 years in good health and CMV-seronegative. The CDR3 runs from the conserved cysteine through the conserved F or W. Each record gives: V gene, clone size, D gene, J gene, CDR3 DNA, CDR3 protein. The D gene is left open where the match is weak. Only some rows state a clone size, as once, few, many or a class for expanded clones.

>TRBV5-5|-|-|TRBJ2-7
TGTGCCAGCAGCTTGGCGTCCCGGGAAAGGGCCTACGAGCAGTACTTC
CASSLASRERAYEQYF
>TRBV10-3|-|TRBD1|TRBJ1-2
TGTGCCATCAGTGAGGCCGGACAGGTTTTCAGGGTTGGCTACACCTTC
CAISEAGQVFRVGYTF
>TRBV30|-|TRBD2|TRBJ2-1
TGTGCCTGGAGCAGAGGGACTAGCGGGAGTAATGAGCAGTTCTTC
CAWSRGTSGSNEQFF
>TRBV4-3|-|-|TRBJ2-5
TGCGCCAGCAGCCAAACGCTGGAGGGGCGGGAGACCCAGTACTTC
CASSQTLEGRETQYF
>TRBV4-1|-|TRBD2|TRBJ2-3
TGCGCCAGCAGCCGCACTAGCGAGGACACAGATACGCAGTATTTT
CASSRTSEDTDTQYF
>TRBV19|-|-|TRBJ1-5
TGTGCCAGTAGTACACGACTCACAGGGCAGAATCAGCCCCAGCATTTT
CASSTRLTGQNQPQHF
>TRBV28|few|-|TRBJ2-5
TGTGCCAGCAGTTTTAGGAGCACCACAGGACGGGAGACCCAGTACTTC
CASSFRSTTGRETQYF
>TRBV30|-|TRBD1|TRBJ1-4
TGTGCCTGGAGTGTAGGGGGCTATGGGGTTCGGGAAAAACTGTTTTTT
CAWSVGGYGVREKLFF
>TRBV28|-|-|TRBJ1-1
TGTGCCAGCACCAGGTGGGGGGTAACTTTCTTT
CASTRWGVTFF
>TRBV11-1|-|TRBD2|TRBJ2-1
TGTGCCAGCAGCCGCGGGGGGGAGGAGCAGTTCTTC
CASSRGGEEQFF
>TRBV7-9|-|-|TRBJ2-7
TGTGCCAGCAGCTTAGCGTCGGTGAAGTACGAGCAGTACTTC
CASSLASVKYEQYF
>TRBV19|-|-|TRBJ2-7
TGTGCCAGTAGTGTCCCCCCGTCCCAGTACTTC
CASSVPPSQYF
>TRBV10-3|-|TRBD2|TRBJ2-3
TGTGCCATCAGTGCAGTAACTAGCGGGAGATTCACAGATACGCAGTATTTT
CAISAVTSGRFTDTQYF
>TRBV28|once|-|TRBJ1-3
TGTGCCAGCAGCCGACAGACACCGGGAAACACCATATATTTT
CASSRQTPGNTIYF
>TRBV7-6|-|TRBD1|TRBJ2-7
TGTGCCAGCAGCCCGGGGACAGGGCCTCCTTCGGACGAGCAGTACTTC
CASSPGTGPPSDEQYF
>TRBV6-5|-|TRBD1|TRBJ1-1
TGTGCCAGCAGGGGGGACAGGGCGTTTGGCACTGAAGCTTTCTTT
CASRGDRAFGTEAFF
>TRBV19|once|TRBD1|TRBJ2-3
TGTGCCAGTAGTATAGGGGACAGGGACACAGATACGCAGTATTTT
CASSIGDRDTDTQYF
>TRBV5-1|few|TRBD1|TRBJ2-7
TGCGCCAGCAGCTTGGGGGACAGGGGCAACGAGCAGTACTTC
CASSLGDRGNEQYF
>TRBV7-3|-|TRBD1|TRBJ2-1
TGTGCCAGCAGCCAACGGACAGGGTTCGGTACCAATGAGCAGTTCTTC
CASSQRTGFGTNEQFF
>TRBV6-5|few|TRBD2|TRBJ2-7
TGTGCCAGCAGTCCCGGGGGGAACGAGCAGTACTTC
CASSPGGNEQYF
>TRBV28|-|TRBD1|TRBJ1-1
TGTGCCAGCAGGCCCCGGACAGGGAACACTGAAGCTTTCTTT
CASRPRTGNTEAFF
>TRBV5-6|-|TRBD1|TRBJ2-7
TGTGCCAGCAGCCTGGGACAGGGGGGCTACGAGCAGTACTTC
CASSLGQGGYEQYF
>TRBV5-1|-|-|TRBJ1-1
TGCGCCAGCAAACGGGGGAACACTGAAGCTTTCTTT
CASKRGNTEAFF
>TRBV10-3|-|-|TRBJ1-2
TGTGCCATCAGTGAAGGGAGAGATGGCTACACCTTC
CAISEGRDGYTF
>TRBV7-2|-|-|TRBJ1-4
TGTGCCAGCAGCGGGAGGGACCTCACCACTAATGAAAAACTGTTTTTT
CASSGRDLTTNEKLFF
>TRBV11-3|-|-|TRBJ2-2
TGTGCCAGCAGCCCCCGGCAGGGTAACACCGGGGAGCTGTTTTTT
CASSPRQGNTGELFF